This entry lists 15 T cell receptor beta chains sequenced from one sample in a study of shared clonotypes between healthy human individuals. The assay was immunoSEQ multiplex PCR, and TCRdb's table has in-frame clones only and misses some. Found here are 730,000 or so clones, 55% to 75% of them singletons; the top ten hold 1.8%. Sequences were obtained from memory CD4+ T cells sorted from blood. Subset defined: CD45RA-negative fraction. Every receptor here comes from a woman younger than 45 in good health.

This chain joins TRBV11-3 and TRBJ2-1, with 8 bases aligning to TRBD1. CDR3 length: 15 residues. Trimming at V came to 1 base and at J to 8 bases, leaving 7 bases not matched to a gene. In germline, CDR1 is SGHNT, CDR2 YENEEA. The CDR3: CASSLGQGSKHEQFF. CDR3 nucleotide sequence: TGTGCCAGCAGCTTAGGACAGGGGAGTAAGCATGAGCAGTTCTTC. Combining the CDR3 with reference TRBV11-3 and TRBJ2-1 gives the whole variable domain EAGVVQSPRYKIIEKKQPVAFWCNPISGHNTLYWYLQNLGQGPELLIRYENEEAVDDSQLPKDRFSAERLKGVDSTLKIQPAELGDSAVYLCASSLGQGSKHEQFFGPGTRLTVL.

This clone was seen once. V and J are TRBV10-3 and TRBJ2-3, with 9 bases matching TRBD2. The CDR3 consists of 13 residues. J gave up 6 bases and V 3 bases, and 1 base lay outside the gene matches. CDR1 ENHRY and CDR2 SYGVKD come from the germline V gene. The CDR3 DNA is TGTGCCATCAGTGATGCGGGAGGGGATACGCAGTATTTT. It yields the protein CAISDAGGDTQYF.

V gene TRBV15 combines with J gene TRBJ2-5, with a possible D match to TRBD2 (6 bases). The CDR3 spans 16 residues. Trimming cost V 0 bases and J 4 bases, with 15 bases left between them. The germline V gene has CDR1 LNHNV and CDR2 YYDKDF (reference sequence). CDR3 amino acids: CATSRELAGQRETQYF. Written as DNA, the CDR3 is TGTGCCACCAGCAGAGAACTCGCGGGGCAACGAGAGACCCAGTACTTC.

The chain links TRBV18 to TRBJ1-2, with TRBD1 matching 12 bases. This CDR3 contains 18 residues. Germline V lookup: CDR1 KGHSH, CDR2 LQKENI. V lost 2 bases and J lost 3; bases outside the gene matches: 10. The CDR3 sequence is CASSPYRDRGRGDYGYTF. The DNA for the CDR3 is TGTGCCAGCTCACCATACCGGGACAGGGGGCGCGGCGACTATGGCTACACCTTC. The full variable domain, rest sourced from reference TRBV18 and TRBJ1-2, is NAGVMQNPRHLVRRRGQEARLRCSPMKGHSHVYWYRQLPEEGLKFMVYLQKENIIDESGMPKERFSAEFPKEGPSILRIQQVVRGDSAAYFCASSPYRDRGRGDYGYTFGSGTRLTVV.

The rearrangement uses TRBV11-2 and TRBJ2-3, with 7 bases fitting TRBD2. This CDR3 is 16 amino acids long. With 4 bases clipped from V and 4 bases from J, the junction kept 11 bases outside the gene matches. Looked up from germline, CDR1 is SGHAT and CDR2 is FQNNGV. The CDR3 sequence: CASSSLERERADTQYF. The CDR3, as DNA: TGTGCCAGCAGCTCCTTAGAGCGGGAACGGGCAGATACGCAGTATTTT.

The CDR3 reads CASSSTSGRGDTQYF. The CDR3 coding sequence is TGTGCCAGCAGCTCCACTAGCGGGAGGGGAGATACGCAGTATTTT. The chain carries TRBV11-2 and TRBJ2-3, with TRBD2 matching 13 bases. The CDR3 is 15 residues long. Germline V gives CDR1 SGHAT, CDR2 FQNNGV. V shed 4 bases, J shed 5 bases, and the junction held 3 bases outside the gene matches.

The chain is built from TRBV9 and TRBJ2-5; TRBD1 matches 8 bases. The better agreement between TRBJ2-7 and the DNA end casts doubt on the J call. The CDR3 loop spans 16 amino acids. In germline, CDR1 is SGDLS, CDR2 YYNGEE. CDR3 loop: CASSVAGQGGKYEQYF. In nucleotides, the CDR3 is TGTGCCAGCAGCGTAGCTGGACAGGGAGGAAAATACGAGCAGTACTTC.

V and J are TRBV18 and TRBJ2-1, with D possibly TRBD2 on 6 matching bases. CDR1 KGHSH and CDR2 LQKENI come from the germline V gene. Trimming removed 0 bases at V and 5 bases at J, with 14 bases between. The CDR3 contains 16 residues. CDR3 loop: CASSPPAGTPNNEQFF. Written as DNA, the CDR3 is TGTGCCAGCTCACCACCGGCGGGAACACCTAACAATGAGCAGTTCTTC.

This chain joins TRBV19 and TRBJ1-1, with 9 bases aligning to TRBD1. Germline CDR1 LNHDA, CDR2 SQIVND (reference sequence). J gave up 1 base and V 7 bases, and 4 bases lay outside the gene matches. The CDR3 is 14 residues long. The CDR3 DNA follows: TGTGCCAGTATGGGGGACAGGGAGAACACTGAAGCTTTCTTT. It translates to CASMGDRENTEAFF.

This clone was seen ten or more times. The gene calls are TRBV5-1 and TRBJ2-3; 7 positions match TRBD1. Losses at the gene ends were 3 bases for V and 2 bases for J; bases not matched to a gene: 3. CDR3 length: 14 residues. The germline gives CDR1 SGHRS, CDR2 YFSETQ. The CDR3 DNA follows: TGCGCCAGCAGCTCGGGACAGTTCACAGATACGCAGTATTTT. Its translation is CASSSGQFTDTQYF.

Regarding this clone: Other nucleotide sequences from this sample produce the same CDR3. CDR3 protein: CASSLGGLLSYEQYF. The CDR3 DNA reads as TGCGCCAGCAGCTTGGGCGGATTGCTTTCCTACGAGCAGTACTTC. The genes are TRBV5-1 and TRBJ2-7; D unclear. The CDR3 length is 15 residues. V gave up 0 bases and J gave up 1 base, with 11 bases separating them. CDR1 is SGHRS and CDR2 is YFSETQ in the germline V gene.

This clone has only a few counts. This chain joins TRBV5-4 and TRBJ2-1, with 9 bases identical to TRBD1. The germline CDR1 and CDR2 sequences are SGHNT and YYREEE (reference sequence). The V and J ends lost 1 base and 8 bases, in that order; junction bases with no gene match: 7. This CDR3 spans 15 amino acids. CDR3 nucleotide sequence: TGTGCCAGCAGCTTGTACGGACAGGGGATACATGAGCAGTTCTTC. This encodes CASSLYGQGIHEQFF.

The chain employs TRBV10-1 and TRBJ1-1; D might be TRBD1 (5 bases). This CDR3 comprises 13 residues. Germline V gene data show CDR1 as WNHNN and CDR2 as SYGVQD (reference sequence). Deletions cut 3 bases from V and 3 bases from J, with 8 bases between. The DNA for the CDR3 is TGCGCCAGCAGTGATCAGGGTGACACTGAAGCTTTCTTT. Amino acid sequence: CASSDQGDTEAFF.

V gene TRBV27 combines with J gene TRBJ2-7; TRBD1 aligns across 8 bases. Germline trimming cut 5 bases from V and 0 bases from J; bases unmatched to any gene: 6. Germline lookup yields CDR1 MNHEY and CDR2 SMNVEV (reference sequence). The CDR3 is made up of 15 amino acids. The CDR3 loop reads CASSPDRANSYEQYF. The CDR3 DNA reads TGTGCCAGCAGTCCGGACAGGGCGAACTCCTACGAGCAGTACTTC.

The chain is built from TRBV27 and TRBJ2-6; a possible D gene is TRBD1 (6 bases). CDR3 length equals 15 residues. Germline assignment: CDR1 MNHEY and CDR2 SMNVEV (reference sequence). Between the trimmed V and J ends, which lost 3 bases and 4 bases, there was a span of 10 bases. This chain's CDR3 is CASSLGAAGANVLTF. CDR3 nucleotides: TGTGCCAGCAGTTTGGGGGCAGCCGGGGCCAACGTCCTGACTTTC.